The source of this T cell receptor beta chain is a study of cytomegalovirus exposure and HLA in healthy donors. Broader study findings: The majority of CMV-associated TCR beta chains were reported as apparently HLA-restricted in a later analysis. Rare TCR sequences dominated, though some public TCRs recurred in many donors. TCR beta chains numbering about 160 were designated cytomegalovirus-associated.

V trimming: 4 bases; J trimming: 10 bases; junction bases outside the gene matches: 5. The germline V gene encodes CDR1 SGHRS and CDR2 YFSETQ. This CDR3 has 14 residues. Details on this clone: The target antigen is unknown.

60 Vbeta and 13 Jbeta primers were used in PCR. Profiling relied on immunoSEQ multiplex PCR, and the TCRdb table lists in-frame clones only, not all of them. Found here are some 110,000 clones, roughly four fifths of them singletons; the top ten hold 1.5% to 2%. This clonotype was obtained from a man aged 50 to 59 in good health and CMV-seronegative. The rearrangement joins TRBV5-1 to TRBJ2-1, with 13 bases matching TRBD2. Material: PBMCs. The CDR3 DNA follows: TGCGCCAGCAGCCCTGGACTAGCGGGGGTAGAGCAGTTCTTC. It translates to CASSPGLAGVEQFF.